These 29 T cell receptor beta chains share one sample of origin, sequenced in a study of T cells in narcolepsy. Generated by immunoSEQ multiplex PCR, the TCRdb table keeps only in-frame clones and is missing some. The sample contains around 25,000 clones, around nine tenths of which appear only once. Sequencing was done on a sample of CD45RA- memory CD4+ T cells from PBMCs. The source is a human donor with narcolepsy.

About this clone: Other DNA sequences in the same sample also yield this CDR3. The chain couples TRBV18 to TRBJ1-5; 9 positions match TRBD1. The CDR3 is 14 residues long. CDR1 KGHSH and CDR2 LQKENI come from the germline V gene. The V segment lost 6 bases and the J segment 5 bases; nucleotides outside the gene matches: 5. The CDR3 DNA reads TGTGCCAGCTCGGTGGGACAGGGCCATCAGCCCCAGCATTTT. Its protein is CASSVGQGHQPQHF.

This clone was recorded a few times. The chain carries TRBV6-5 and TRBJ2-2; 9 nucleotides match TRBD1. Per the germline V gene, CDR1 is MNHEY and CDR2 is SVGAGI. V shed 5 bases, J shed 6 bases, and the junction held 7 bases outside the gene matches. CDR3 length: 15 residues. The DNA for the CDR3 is TGTGCCAGCAGTCGCCGGGACAGGGTCTCCGGGGAGCTGTTTTTT. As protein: CASSRRDRVSGELFF.

CDR3 bases: TGTGCCAGCAGAGGGACGGATTCGAACACTGAAGCTTTCTTT. Translated, it gives CASRGTDSNTEAFF. The genes are TRBV6-4 and TRBJ1-1; tentatively, D is TRBD1 (5 bases). Germline CDR1 and CDR2: MRHNA and SNTAGT. The V end was cut by 6 bases, the J end by 1 base, with 12 bases between. The CDR3 length is 14 residues.

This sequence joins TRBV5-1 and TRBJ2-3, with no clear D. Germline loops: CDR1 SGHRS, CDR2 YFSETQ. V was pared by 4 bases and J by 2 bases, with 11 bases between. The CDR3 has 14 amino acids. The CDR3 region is CASSRVLTTDTQYF. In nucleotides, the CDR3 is TGCGCCAGCAGCCGGGTTCTTACCACAGATACGCAGTATTTT.

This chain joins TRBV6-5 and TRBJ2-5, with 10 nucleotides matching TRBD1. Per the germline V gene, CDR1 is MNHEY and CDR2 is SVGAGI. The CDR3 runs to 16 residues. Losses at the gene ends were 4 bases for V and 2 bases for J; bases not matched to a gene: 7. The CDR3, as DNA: TGTGCCAGCAGTTGGGGACAGGGGTCTTCTCAAGAGACCCAGTACTTC. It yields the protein CASSWGQGSSQETQYF.

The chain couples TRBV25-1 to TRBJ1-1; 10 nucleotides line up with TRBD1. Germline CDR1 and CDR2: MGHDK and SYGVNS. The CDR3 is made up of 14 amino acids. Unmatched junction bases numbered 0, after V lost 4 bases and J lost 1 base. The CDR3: CASSGTGGNTEAFF. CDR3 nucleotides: TGTGCCAGCAGTGGGACAGGGGGGAACACTGAAGCTTTCTTT.

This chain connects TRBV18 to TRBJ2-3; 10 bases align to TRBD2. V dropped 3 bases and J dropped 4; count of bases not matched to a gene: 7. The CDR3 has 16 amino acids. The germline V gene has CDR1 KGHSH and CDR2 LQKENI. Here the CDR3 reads CASSPPGLASADTQYF. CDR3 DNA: TGTGCCAGCTCACCTCCGGGACTAGCGAGCGCAGATACGCAGTATTTT.

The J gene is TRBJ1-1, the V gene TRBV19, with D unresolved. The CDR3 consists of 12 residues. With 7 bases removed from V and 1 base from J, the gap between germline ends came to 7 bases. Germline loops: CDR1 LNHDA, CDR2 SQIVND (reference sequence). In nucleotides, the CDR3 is TGTGCCAGTAAGCCCCCGAACACTGAAGCTTTCTTT. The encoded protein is CASKPPNTEAFF.

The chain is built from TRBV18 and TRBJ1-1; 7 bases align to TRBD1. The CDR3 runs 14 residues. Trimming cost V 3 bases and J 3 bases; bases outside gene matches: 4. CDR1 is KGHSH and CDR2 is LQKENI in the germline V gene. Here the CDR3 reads CASSPTQGDTEAFF. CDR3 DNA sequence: TGTGCCAGCTCACCCACCCAGGGGGACACTGAAGCTTTCTTT.

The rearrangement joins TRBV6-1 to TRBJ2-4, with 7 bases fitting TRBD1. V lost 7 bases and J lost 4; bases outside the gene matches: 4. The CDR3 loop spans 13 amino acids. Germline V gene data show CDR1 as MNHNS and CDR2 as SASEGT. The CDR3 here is CASTSTGKNIQYF. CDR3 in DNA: TGTGCCAGCACCTCGACAGGGAAAAACATTCAGTACTTC.

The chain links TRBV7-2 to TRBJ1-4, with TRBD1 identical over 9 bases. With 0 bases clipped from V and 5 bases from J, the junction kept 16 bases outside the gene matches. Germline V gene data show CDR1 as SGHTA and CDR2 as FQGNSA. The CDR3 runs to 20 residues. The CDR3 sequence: CASSLAQVGTGGEGNEKLFF. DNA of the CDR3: TGTGCCAGCAGCTTAGCTCAAGTAGGCACAGGGGGCGAGGGAAATGAAAAACTGTTTTTT.

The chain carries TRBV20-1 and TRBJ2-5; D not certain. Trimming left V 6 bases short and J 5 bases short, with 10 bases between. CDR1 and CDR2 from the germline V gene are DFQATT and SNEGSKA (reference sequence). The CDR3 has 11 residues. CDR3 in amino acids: CSAPLGETQYF. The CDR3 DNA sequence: TGCAGTGCCCCCTTGGGGGAGACCCAGTACTTC.

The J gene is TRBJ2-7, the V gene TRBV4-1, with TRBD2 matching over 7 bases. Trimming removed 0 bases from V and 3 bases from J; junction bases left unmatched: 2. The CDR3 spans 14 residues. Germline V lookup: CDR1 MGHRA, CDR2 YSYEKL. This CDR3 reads CASSQDSGRYEQYF. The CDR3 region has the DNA TGCGCCAGCAGCCAAGATAGCGGGCGCTACGAGCAGTACTTC.

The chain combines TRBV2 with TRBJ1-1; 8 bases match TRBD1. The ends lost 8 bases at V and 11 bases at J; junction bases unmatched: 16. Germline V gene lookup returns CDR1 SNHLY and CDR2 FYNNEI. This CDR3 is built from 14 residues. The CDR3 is CASGSHTTGGAAFF. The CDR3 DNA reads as TGTGCCAGCGGAAGCCACACTACAGGGGGTGCGGCTTTCTTT. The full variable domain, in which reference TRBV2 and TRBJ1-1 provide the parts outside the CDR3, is EPEVTQTPSHQVTQMGQEVILRCVPISNHLYFYWYRQILGQKVEFLVSFYNNEISEKSEIFDDQFSVERPDGSNFTLKIRSTKLEDSAMYFCASGSHTTGGAAFFGQGTRLTVV.

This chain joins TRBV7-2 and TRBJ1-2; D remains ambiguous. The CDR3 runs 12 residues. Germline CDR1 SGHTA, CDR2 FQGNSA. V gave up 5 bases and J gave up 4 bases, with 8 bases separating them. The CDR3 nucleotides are TGTGCCAGCAGCATGTACAGCTATGGCTACACCTTC. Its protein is CASSMYSYGYTF.

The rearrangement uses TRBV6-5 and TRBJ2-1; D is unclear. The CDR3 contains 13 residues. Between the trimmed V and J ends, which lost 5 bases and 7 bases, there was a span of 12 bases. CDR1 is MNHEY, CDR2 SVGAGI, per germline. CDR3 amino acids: CASSEAEQNEQFF. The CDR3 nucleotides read TGTGCCAGCAGTGAAGCCGAACAGAATGAGCAGTTCTTC.

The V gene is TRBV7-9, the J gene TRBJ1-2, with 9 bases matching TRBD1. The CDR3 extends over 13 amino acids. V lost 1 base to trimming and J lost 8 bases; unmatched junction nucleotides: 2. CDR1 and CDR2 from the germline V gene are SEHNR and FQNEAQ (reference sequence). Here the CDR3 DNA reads TGTGCCAGCAGCTTAGGACAGGGGGGCGGCTACACCTTC. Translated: CASSLGQGGGYTF.

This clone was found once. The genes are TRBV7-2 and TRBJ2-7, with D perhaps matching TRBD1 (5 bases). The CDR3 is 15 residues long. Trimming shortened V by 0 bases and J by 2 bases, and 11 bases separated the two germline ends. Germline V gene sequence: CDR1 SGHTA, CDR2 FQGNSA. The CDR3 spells CASSLAGQGPYEQYF. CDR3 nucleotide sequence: TGTGCCAGCAGCTTAGCGGGCCAGGGCCCCTACGAGCAGTACTTC.

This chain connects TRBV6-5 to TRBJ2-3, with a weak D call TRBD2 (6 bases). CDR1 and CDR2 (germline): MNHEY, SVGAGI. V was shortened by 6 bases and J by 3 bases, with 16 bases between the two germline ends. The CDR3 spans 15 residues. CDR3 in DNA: TGTGCCAGCAGCCGGTCTTTCGGGGGAACAGATACGCAGTATTTT. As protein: CASSRSFGGTDTQYF.

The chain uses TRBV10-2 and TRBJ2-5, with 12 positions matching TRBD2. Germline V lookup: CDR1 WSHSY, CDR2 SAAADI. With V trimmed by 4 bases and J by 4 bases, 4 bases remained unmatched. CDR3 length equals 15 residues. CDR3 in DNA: TGCGCCAGCAGTGGGCTAGCGGGGGGGATAGAGACCCAGTACTTC. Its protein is CASSGLAGGIETQYF.

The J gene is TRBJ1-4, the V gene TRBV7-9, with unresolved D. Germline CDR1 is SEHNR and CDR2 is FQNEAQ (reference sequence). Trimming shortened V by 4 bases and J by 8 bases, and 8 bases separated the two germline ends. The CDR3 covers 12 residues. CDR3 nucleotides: TGTGCCAGCAGCTCGGACGAGGAAAAACTGTTTTTT. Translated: CASSSDEEKLFF.

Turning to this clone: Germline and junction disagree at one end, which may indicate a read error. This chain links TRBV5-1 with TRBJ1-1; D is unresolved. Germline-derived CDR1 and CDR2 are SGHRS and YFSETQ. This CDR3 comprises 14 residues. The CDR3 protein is CASGLGGLNTEAFF. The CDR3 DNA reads TGCGCCAGCGGCTTGGGAGGGTTGAACACTGAAGCTTTCTTT.

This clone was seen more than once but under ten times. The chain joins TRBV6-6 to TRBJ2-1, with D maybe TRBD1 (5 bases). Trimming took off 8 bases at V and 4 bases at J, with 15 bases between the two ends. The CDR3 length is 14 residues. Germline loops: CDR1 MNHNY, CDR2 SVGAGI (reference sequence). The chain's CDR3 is CASGWAGMYNEQFF. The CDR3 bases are TGTGCCAGCGGCTGGGCAGGGATGTACAATGAGCAGTTCTTC.

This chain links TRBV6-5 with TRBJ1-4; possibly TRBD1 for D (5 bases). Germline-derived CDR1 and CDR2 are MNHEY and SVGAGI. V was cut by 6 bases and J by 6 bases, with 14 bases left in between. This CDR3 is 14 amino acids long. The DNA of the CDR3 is TGTGCCAGCAGCCTAGGAGTGGGGGATGAAAAACTGTTTTTT. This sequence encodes CASSLGVGDEKLFF.

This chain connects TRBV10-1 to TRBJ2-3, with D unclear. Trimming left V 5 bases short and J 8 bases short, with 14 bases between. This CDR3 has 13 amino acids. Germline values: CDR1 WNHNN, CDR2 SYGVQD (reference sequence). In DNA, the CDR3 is TGCGCCAGCAGTAACCCTGACTGGGGTACGCAGTATTTT. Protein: CASSNPDWGTQYF.

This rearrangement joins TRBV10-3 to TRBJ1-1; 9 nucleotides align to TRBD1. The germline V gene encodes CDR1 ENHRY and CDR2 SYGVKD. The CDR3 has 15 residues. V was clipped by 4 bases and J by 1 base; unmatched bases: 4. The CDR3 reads CAISALQGANTEAFF. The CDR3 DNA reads TGTGCCATCAGTGCCCTACAGGGGGCGAACACTGAAGCTTTCTTT.

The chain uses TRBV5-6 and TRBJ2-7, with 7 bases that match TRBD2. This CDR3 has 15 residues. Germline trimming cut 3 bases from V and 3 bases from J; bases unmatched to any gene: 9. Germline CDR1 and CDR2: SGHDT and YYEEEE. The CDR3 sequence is CASSSGLLPDYEQYF. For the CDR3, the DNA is TGTGCCAGCAGCTCGGGACTACTCCCGGACTACGAGCAGTACTTC.

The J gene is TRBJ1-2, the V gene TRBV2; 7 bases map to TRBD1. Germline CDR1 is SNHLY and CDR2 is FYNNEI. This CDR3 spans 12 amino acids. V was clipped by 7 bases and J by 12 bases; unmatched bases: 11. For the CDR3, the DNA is TGTGCCAGCACTACGAACGACAGGGCGCACACCTTC. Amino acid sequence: CASTTNDRAHTF.

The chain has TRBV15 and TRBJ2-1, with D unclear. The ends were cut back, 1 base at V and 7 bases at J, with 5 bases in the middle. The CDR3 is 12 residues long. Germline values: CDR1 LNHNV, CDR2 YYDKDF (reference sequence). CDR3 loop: CATSRATNEQFF. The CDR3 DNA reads TGTGCCACCAGCAGAGCGACAAATGAGCAGTTCTTC. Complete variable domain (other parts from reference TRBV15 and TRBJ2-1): DAMVIQNPRYQVTQFGKPVTLSCSQTLNHNVMYWYQQKSSQAPKLLFHYYDKDFNNEADTPDNFQSRRPNTSFCFLDIRSPGLGDTAMYLCATSRATNEQFFGPGTRLTVL.